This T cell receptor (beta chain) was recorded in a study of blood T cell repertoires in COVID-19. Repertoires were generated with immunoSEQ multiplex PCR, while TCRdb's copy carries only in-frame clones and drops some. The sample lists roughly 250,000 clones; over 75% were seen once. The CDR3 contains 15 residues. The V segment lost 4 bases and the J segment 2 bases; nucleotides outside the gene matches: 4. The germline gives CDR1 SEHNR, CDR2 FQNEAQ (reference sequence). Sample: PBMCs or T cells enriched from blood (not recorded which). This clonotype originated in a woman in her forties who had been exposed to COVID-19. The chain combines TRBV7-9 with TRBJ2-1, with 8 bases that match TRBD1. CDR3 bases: TGTGCCAGCAGCTATCGACAGGGGACCTACAATGAGCAGTTCTTC. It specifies CASSYRQGTYNEQFF. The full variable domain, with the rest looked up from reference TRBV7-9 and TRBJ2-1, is DTGVSQNPRHKITKRGQNVTFRCDPISEHNRLYWYRQTLGQGPEFLTYFQNEAQLEKSRLLSDRFSAERPKGSFSTLEIQRTEQGDSAMYLCASSYRQGTYNEQFFGPGTRLTVL.